This T cell receptor (beta chain) stems from a study of CD8 T cells in Susac syndrome. Germline V lookup: CDR1 KGHSH, CDR2 LQKENI. The trim removed 2 bases at V and 5 bases at J, leaving 3 bases unmatched. This CDR3 spans 15 amino acids. RNA totalling roughly 0.45 to 1 ug underwent reverse transcription with random hexamers. Amplification of TCR beta CDR3 used immunoSEQ multiplex PCR across 54 Vbeta and 13 Jbeta. TCRdb reprocessed the immunoSEQ multiplex PCR reads with MiXCR, giving one entry per CDR3 protein. The sample shows 250,000 to 300,000 distinct CDR3 sequences, 65% to 90% of them seen only once. Included as multiple sclerosis controls were treatment-naive patients who had stable or active relapsing-remitting disease.

The V and J genes are TRBV18 and TRBJ2-7; 13 bases map to TRBD2. The source is a human donor with multiple sclerosis. The sequencing sample was made of CD8+ T cells from PBMCs. The CDR3 loop is CASSPGLAGVHEQYF. The DNA of the CDR3 is TGTGCCAGCTCACCAGGACTAGCGGGAGTCCACGAGCAGTACTTC.